Included here is one T cell receptor (beta chain) sequence, with context. CDR3 length equals 14 residues. Trimming stripped 2 bases from V and 4 bases from J, with 11 bases between. The germline CDR1 and CDR2 sequences are MNHNS and SASEGT. The table came from immunoSEQ multiplex PCR; TCRdb's copy has only in-frame clones and leaves some out. The table shows a few hundred thousand clones, with under 90% occurring only once. This entry belongs to a study of blood T cell repertoires in COVID-19. Participant-reported clinical history was the basis for cohort assignment. This chain joins TRBV6-1 and TRBJ1-1; D is unresolved. The sequence was collected from a woman in her 30s who had recovered from COVID-19. Sequenced input: PBMCs or T cells enriched from blood (not recorded which). This chain's CDR3 is CASSERARGTEAFF. The CDR3 DNA reads TGTGCCAGCAGTGAAAGGGCGCGGGGCACTGAAGCTTTCTTT.